One sample yielded the 21 T cell receptor beta chains listed below, sequenced in a study of T cell changes during pregnancy in multiple sclerosis. The protocol was immunoSEQ multiplex PCR, while the TCRdb copy is restricted to in-frame clones and leaves out a portion. Of 70,000 to 95,000 clones detected, 90% to 95% appear once; the ten largest clones hold 2.5% to 3%. Sequenced material: peripheral blood, taken after pregnancy. The source of these receptors is a female donor in good health, enrolled as a control in a pregnancy study.

This chain joins TRBV6-6 and TRBJ1-1; 8 bases line up with TRBD1. V was pared by 7 bases and J by 7 bases, with 5 bases of the junction left unmatched. CDR1 and CDR2 (germline): MNHNY, SVGAGI (reference sequence). The CDR3 totals 12 residues. The CDR3 region is CASTATGGEAFF. Here the CDR3 DNA reads TGTGCCAGCACCGCAACAGGGGGTGAAGCTTTCTTT.

J is TRBJ2-5 and V is TRBV7-2; 8 nucleotides agree with TRBD2. J lost 4 bases, V lost 1 base, and 11 bases had no gene match. CDR1 is SGHTA and CDR2 is FQGNSA in the germline V gene. The CDR3 runs 17 residues. Here the CDR3 reads CASSLGWSSGSAETQYF. The DNA for the CDR3 is TGTGCCAGCAGCTTAGGCTGGTCTAGCGGGTCTGCAGAGACCCAGTACTTC.

This clone was detected a few times. Germline is not matched at one junction end, which may reflect a read error. Distinct nucleotide sequences in the sample also encode this CDR3. V gene TRBV7-7 combines with J gene TRBJ2-1, with a weak D call TRBD1 (5 bases). Germline loops: CDR1 SSHAT, CDR2 FNYEAQ (reference sequence). The CDR3 runs 15 residues. This CDR3 reads CASSLTGSSYNEQFF. The CDR3 DNA follows: TGTGCTAGCAGCTTAACAGGTTCCTCCTACAATGAGCAGTTCTTC.

The V call is TRBV29-1, the J call TRBJ1-1; 9 nucleotides match TRBD1. CDR3 length: 13 amino acids. After removal of 7 bases from V and 3 bases from J, the junction contained 6 bases not matched to a gene. Germline V gene sequence: CDR1 SQVTM, CDR2 ANQGSEA. The CDR3 sequence: CSADRGEHTEAFF. CDR3 DNA: TGCAGCGCGGACAGGGGCGAGCACACTGAAGCTTTCTTT.

This clone has a single count. The chain uses TRBV14 and TRBJ2-4; 9 bases agree with TRBD2. This CDR3 contains 15 residues. The ends lost 3 bases at V and 3 bases at J; junction bases unmatched: 3. The germline gives CDR1 SGHDN, CDR2 FVKESK. The CDR3 DNA sequence: TGTGCCAGCAGCCAGACGACTAGCGGCAAAAACATTCAGTACTTC. Protein product: CASSQTTSGKNIQYF.

The gene calls are TRBV27 and TRBJ2-7; D gene unclear. The V and J ends lost 3 bases and 0 bases respectively, with 6 bases between them. Germline values: CDR1 MNHEY, CDR2 SMNVEV (reference sequence). There are 13 residues in the CDR3. The DNA of the CDR3 is TGTGCCAGCAGTTTTGCAGTCTCCTACGAGCAGTACTTC. Protein: CASSFAVSYEQYF.

The chain combines TRBV27 with TRBJ2-7; TRBD2 aligns across 8 bases. Trimming removed 3 bases from V and 4 bases from J; junction bases left unmatched: 5. Germline V lookup: CDR1 MNHEY, CDR2 SMNVEV (reference sequence). The length of the CDR3 is 14 residues. For the CDR3, the DNA is TGTGCCAGCAGTTTCCAGCGGGAGTATTACGAGCAGTACTTC. It specifies CASSFQREYYEQYF.

The chain recombines TRBV10-3 with TRBJ2-3; D gene ambiguous. The CDR3 length is 14 residues. Per germline, CDR1 ENHRY and CDR2 SYGVKD. Trimming pared 6 bases from V and 2 bases from J, leaving 12 bases between. The DNA of the CDR3 is TGTGCCATCAGGTCTCTAGGAACCACAGATACGCAGTATTTT. It specifies CAIRSLGTTDTQYF.

The chain recombines TRBV25-1 with TRBJ2-3; 11 nucleotides align to TRBD2. J gave up 6 bases and V 3 bases, and 5 bases lay outside the gene matches. The CDR3 runs 15 residues. Germline V gene lookup returns CDR1 MGHDK and CDR2 SYGVNS. The CDR3 here is CASSDLRTSGDTQYF. The CDR3 region has the DNA TGTGCCAGCAGTGATCTGAGGACTAGCGGGGATACGCAGTATTTT. The variable domain in full, completed from reference TRBV25-1 and TRBJ2-3, reads EADIYQTPRYLVIGTGKKITLECSQTMGHDKMYWYQQDPGMELHLIHYSYGVNSTEKGDLSSESTVSRIRTEHFPLTLESARPSHTSQYLCASSDLRTSGDTQYFGPGTRLTVL.

This chain joins TRBV6-6 and TRBJ1-3, with a possible D match to TRBD1 (5 bases). Trimming pared 4 bases from V and 5 bases from J, leaving 9 bases between. Per germline, CDR1 MNHNY and CDR2 SVGAGI (reference sequence). The CDR3 length is 13 residues. The CDR3 reads CASSSGTRNTIYF. As DNA, the CDR3 is TGTGCCAGCAGTTCAGGGACTCGAAACACCATATATTTT.

This chain links TRBV4-3 with TRBJ2-7; 7 bases fit TRBD1. The CDR3 is 20 amino acids. V shed 0 bases, J shed 7 bases, and the junction held 24 bases outside the gene matches. Germline V gives CDR1 LGHNA, CDR2 YSLEER. DNA of the CDR3: TGCGCCAGCAGCCAAGAGAGACGAAGGGGGCCAGAAGACCCCCCCCGAGAGCAGTACTTC. Its protein is CASSQERRRGPEDPPREQYF.

In its sample, this clone was seen once. The V gene is TRBV27, the J gene TRBJ2-1; 12 bases are a match to TRBD2. Trimming cost V 4 bases and J 10 bases; bases outside gene matches: 8. Germline V gene data show CDR1 as MNHEY and CDR2 as SMNVEV (reference sequence). This CDR3 region has 15 residues. The CDR3 bases are TGTGCCAGCAGTTATTCTAGCGGGAGGGCAAGGGAGCAGTTCTTC. Translating it yields CASSYSSGRAREQFF.

The V and J genes are TRBV27 and TRBJ1-2; a weak D match, TRBD1 (6 bases). CDR3 length: 13 amino acids. V was cut by 6 bases and J by 2 bases, with 10 bases left in between. Per germline, CDR1 MNHEY and CDR2 SMNVEV (reference sequence). DNA of the CDR3: TGTGCCAGCAGGGACAGTCGGAACTATGGCTACACCTTC. Its translation: CASRDSRNYGYTF.

The gene calls are TRBV2 and TRBJ2-3; no clear D. The CDR3 is 12 amino acids. The germline CDR1 and CDR2 sequences are SNHLY and FYNNEI. Trimming left V 5 bases short and J 3 bases short, with 6 bases between. CDR3: CASSSRTDTQYF. The CDR3 DNA is TGTGCCAGCAGTTCGAGGACAGATACGCAGTATTTT.

J is TRBJ2-2 and V is TRBV25-1; no clear D. Germline loops: CDR1 MGHDK, CDR2 SYGVNS. The CDR3 extends over 13 amino acids. Trimming pared 1 base from V and 6 bases from J, leaving 6 bases between. The CDR3 sequence: CASSEFGAGELFF. The DNA of the CDR3 is TGTGCCAGCAGTGAATTTGGAGCCGGGGAGCTGTTTTTT. Based on the CDR3 plus reference TRBV25-1 and TRBJ2-2, the full variable domain is EADIYQTPRYLVIGTGKKITLECSQTMGHDKMYWYQQDPGMELHLIHYSYGVNSTEKGDLSSESTVSRIRTEHFPLTLESARPSHTSQYLCASSEFGAGELFFGEGSRLTVL.

The gene calls are TRBV7-2 and TRBJ2-7, with TRBD2 matching over 15 bases. V lost 5 bases to trimming and J lost 4 bases; unmatched junction nucleotides: 3. The germline V gene has CDR1 SGHTA and CDR2 FQGNSA. This CDR3 has 15 residues. Here the CDR3 DNA reads TGTGCCAGCAGCCGTGGACTAGCGGGAGGGTACGAGCAGTACTTC. Its protein is CASSRGLAGGYEQYF.

The rearrangement links TRBV21-1 to TRBJ1-1; TRBD1, the table's D call, was not compared with the DNA. TRBV21-1 is a recognized pseudogene. The length of the CDR3 is 16 residues. The CDR3 spells CASSKALGTGGTEAFF. The CDR3 region has the DNA TGTGCCAGCAGCAAAGCGCTCGGGACAGGGGGCACTGAAGCTTTCTTT.

The chain links TRBV7-8 to TRBJ2-1; 13 nucleotides line up with TRBD2. CDR3 length equals 21 residues. The germline V gene has CDR1 SGHVS and CDR2 FQNEAQ. Trimming took 7 bases from V and 1 from J; bases not matched to a gene: 19. The CDR3 sequence: CASTPIPGLAGRYGSYNEQFF. DNA of the CDR3: TGTGCCAGCACCCCAATTCCGGGACTAGCGGGAAGGTATGGGTCCTACAATGAGCAGTTCTTC.

The chain recombines TRBV28 with TRBJ1-5, with TRBD1 matching 10 bases. J was trimmed by 9 bases and V by 6 bases; bases with no gene match: 5. The CDR3 is 13 residues long. Germline assignment: CDR1 MDHEN and CDR2 SYDVKM. The CDR3 DNA reads TGTGCCAGCAGGGGACAGGGGTCATCGCCCCAGCATTTT. It is translated as CASRGQGSSPQHF.

This chain connects TRBV18 to TRBJ2-1, with 10 positions matching TRBD1. Trimming removed 6 bases from V and 8 bases from J; junction bases left unmatched: 10. Germline V lookup: CDR1 KGHSH, CDR2 LQKENI. The CDR3 is 15 residues long. CDR3 region: CASSQGQGTLDEQFF. The CDR3 coding sequence is TGTGCCAGCTCCCAGGGACAGGGGACTCTGGATGAGCAGTTCTTC.

The chain has TRBV2 and TRBJ2-5; 7 bases fit TRBD2. The CDR3 is 15 residues long. With 5 bases clipped from V and 5 bases from J, the junction kept 11 bases outside the gene matches. Germline CDR1 reads SNHLY; CDR2 reads FYNNEI. CDR3 sequence reads: CASSPPAGFLETQYF. CDR3 DNA sequence: TGTGCCAGCAGTCCGCCAGCGGGATTTTTGGAGACCCAGTACTTC.